This T cell receptor (beta chain) was captured by sequencing in a study of T cells in Graves' hyperthyroidism and ophthalmopathy (dated by TCRdb to the late 2010s). As for the study more broadly: Peripheral blood was sampled at the time of initial diagnosis, prior to any treatment. The paper describes TCR Vbeta CDR3 sequencing of 140 or so peripheral blood samples, made up of 40 to 45 ophthalmopathy patients, some 80 hyperthyroidism patients and roughly 17 progressor patients. The 100 or so discovery patients were randomly split 7:3 into training and test sets. After sampling, hyperthyroidism patients received methimazole starting at 30 mg daily, and ophthalmopathy patients received high-dose intravenous methylprednisolone. A discovery cohort of around 100 patients, fewer than 50 with Graves' ophthalmopathy and 55 to 60 with stable Graves' hyperthyroidism, was used to find distinguishing TCR V-J signatures. An independent validation cohort of around 20 hyperthyroidism patients and about 15 patients who later progressed to ophthalmopathy tested prospective prediction of ophthalmopathy. In roughly six Graves' hyperthyroidism patients, the study also compared T-cell repertoires from thyroid tissue with T-cell repertoires from blood. Paper-wide results and their limitations: Most expanded thyroid clonotypes (frequency above 0.001) were also detected in blood, suggesting blood repertoires may reflect thyroid immune responses. Sample size was not statistically predetermined, and investigators were not blinded to group allocation. During validation, the model predicted progression to ophthalmopathy a median of approximately 6 months ahead of onset, with roughly 65% sensitivity and roughly 72% specificity. A 13 V-J signature model separated ophthalmopathy from stable hyperthyroidism, with about 90% sensitivity and 81.08% specificity in cross-validation and 80%/75% in testing.

From the germline V gene (reference sequence), CDR1 is SEHNR and CDR2 is FQNEAQ. The CDR3 runs 13 amino acids, cysteine and phenylalanine included. Only the CDR3 portion is preserved as DNA: 39 bases, with reading frame beginning at the first base. A distance of 11 bases separates the germline ends of V and J, which lose 1 base and 8 bases respectively. Graves' hyperthyroidism was defined as stable when no progression to ophthalmopathy occurred over 18 months of follow-up. Hyperthyroidism patients were aged 18 to 65 years and newly diagnosed, with disease duration of less than 2 months. The study excluded patients with uncontrolled infections, other autoimmune diseases, pregnancy or lactation. Clinical symptoms, serum thyroxine and TRAb, thyroid ultrasound, and orbital computed tomography formed the basis for the diagnoses. Ficoll-Paque density gradient centrifugation was used to isolate PBMCs from under 11 ml of fresh peripheral blood. Trizol reagent was used to extract total RNA, and RNA quality was then checked on an Agilent 2100 Bioanalyzer.

TCR beta CDR3 regions were amplified from RNA transcripts. A first-round RT-PCR of the TCR CDR3 used the HTBI primer set with the Qiagen OneStep RT-PCR kit. A second multiplex PCR round built the libraries, followed by size selection and purification. Paired-end sequencing of the libraries was performed with 100 bp reads on an Illumina HiSeq2000. The authors processed their data as follows. SOAPnuke was used to process the raw data, with reads discarded if the reads contained adapters or uncalled bases, had a mean Phred below 15, or lacked an exact constant-primer or identifier match. COPE v1.2.5 was used to merge high-quality paired reads, and clonotypes were defined as unique nucleotide sequences. Clonotypes were aligned to IMGT TRBV, TRBD and TRBJ reference segments using MiTCR v1.1. The analysis included only V-J combinations with a frequency above 0.0001, which together covered 98% to 99.2% of the repertoires. A TCS score was defined as the ratio of F50 (clonal expansion) to E x V (chaos), with BLOSUM62-based TCRdist applied between CDR3 peptides within each V-J. Welch's t-statistics and random forest reduced around 520 V-J features to 10 to 15, which were used in a naive Bayes classifier (R e1071). The public reads were quality trimmed at Q25 with fastp and then assembled into clones with MiXCR by TCRdb, keeping productive beta chains. Identical CDR3 protein sequences are pooled into one entry, listed with their most common genes and DNA. What appears here as the V and J calls and clone size reflects TCRdb's work, not the paper's. For this sample the table gives approximately 560,000 distinct CDR3 sequences, of which around 16% were detected only once. Clones ranked in the top ten supply around 7.3% of the sample.

This clonotype appeared many times. What this receptor recognizes is not known. Per-base quality was not reported, and no clone a single base away is much larger than it. What was sequenced was blood. The rearrangement combines TRBV7-9 with TRBJ1-1, with no confident D gene call. The origin of this receptor is a woman in her twenties or thirties with Graves' hyperthyroidism. The CDR3 corresponds to CASSLDRSVEAFF. The sequence in DNA is TGTGCCAGCAGCTTAGATCGTTCGGTCGAAGCTTTCTTT.